The 29 T cell receptor beta chains below come from one sample, sequenced in a study of metastatic and nonmetastatic thyroid tumors. Thyroid surgery was preceded by no treatment in any patient. TCRdb re-analyzed the PCR reads using MiXCR. The repertoire holds under 75,000 clones, around 19% seen once, with roughly 13% in the top ten. The specimen sequenced was blood. All receptors derive from a female donor with papillary thyroid cancer or a benign thyroid nodule (not recorded which). Some clones in this sample may be carry-over from other donors' samples.

The table lists this clone with a count of one. A read error is possible here, since a much larger clone lies one base away. The CDR3 region has the DNA TGCAGTGCTCACACTAGCTCGGAGACCCAGTACTTC. Its translation: CSAHTSSETQYF. The J gene is TRBJ2-7, the V gene TRBV20-1; TRBD2 might be the D (6 bases). The last part of the DNA fits TRBJ2-5 better; the J call may be wrong. Germline CDR1 DFQATT, CDR2 SNEGSKA (reference sequence). This CDR3 is 12 amino acids long.

This clone was recorded many times. The rearrangement joins TRBV6-2 or TRBV6-3 to TRBJ2-1; TRBD2 aligns across 11 bases. Losses at the gene ends were 5 bases for V and 4 bases for J; bases not matched to a gene: 4. The CDR3 spans 15 residues. Germline lookup yields CDR1 MNHEY and CDR2 SVGEGT. CDR3 loop: CASSTGLAGYNEQFF. For the CDR3, the DNA is TGTGCCAGCAGTACCGGACTAGCGGGTTACAATGAGCAGTTCTTC.

Comment on this clone: This sequence may be a read error, since a much larger clone differs from it by one base. The CDR3 here is CANSRTGYNSPLHF. The CDR3 bases are TGTGCCAACTCACGGACAGGATATAATTCACCCCTCCACTTT. The chain is built from TRBV18 and TRBJ1-6, with 7 bases identical to TRBD1. The CDR3 contains 14 residues. Germline V gives CDR1 KGHSH, CDR2 LQKENI.

This clone was recorded at least ten times. A much bigger clone sits one base away, suggesting this may be a read error. This chain joins TRBV3-1 and TRBJ2-1, with no clear D. CDR3 length: 14 residues. The V end lost 6 bases, the J end lost 3 bases, and 12 bases lay between the germline ends. CDR1 is LGHDT, CDR2 YNNKEL, per germline (reference sequence). The CDR3 spells CASRERISYNEQFF. The CDR3 nucleotides are TGTGCCAGCAGAGAGAGGATTAGCTACAATGAGCAGTTCTTC.

This clone was detected many times. The chain combines TRBV20-1 with TRBJ2-7, with D hard to call. The germline gives CDR1 DFQATT, CDR2 SNEGSKA (reference sequence). This CDR3 has 14 amino acids. V gave up 6 bases and J gave up 0 bases, with 15 bases separating them. CDR3 bases: TGCAGTGCAGACGAAAATGGGCTCTCCTACGAGCAGTACTTC. The encoded protein is CSADENGLSYEQYF.

The DNA of the CDR3 is TGCAGTGCTAGAGACACTTTCACAGATACGCAGTATTTT. This codes for CSARDTFTDTQYF. This rearrangement joins TRBV20-1 to TRBJ2-3; D uncertain. The germline CDR1 and CDR2 sequences are DFQATT and SNEGSKA (reference sequence). The CDR3 contains 13 residues. With 0 bases removed from V and 2 bases from J, the gap between germline ends came to 6 bases.

This clone showed up many times. This chain links TRBV12-3 or TRBV12-4 with TRBJ1-4; 8 bases match TRBD1. This CDR3 has 13 residues. V lost 5 bases and J lost 7; bases outside the gene matches: 3. CDR3 sequence reads: CASSRDRSEKLFF. The CDR3 bases are TGTGCCAGCAGTCGGGACAGGTCTGAAAAACTGTTTTTT.

This clone was detected many times. V and J are TRBV19 and TRBJ1-1; 9 bases fit TRBD1. The germline gives CDR1 LNHDA, CDR2 SQIVND (reference sequence). J gave up 1 base and V 6 bases, and 12 bases lay outside the gene matches. This CDR3 region has 17 residues. CDR3: CASSHLWDRDKNTEAFF. The CDR3, as DNA: TGTGCCAGTAGCCACCTCTGGGACAGGGACAAGAACACTGAAGCTTTCTTT.

The V and J genes are TRBV25-1 and TRBJ1-1, with D uncertain. V was cut by 1 base and J by 9 bases, with 12 bases left in between. Germline V gene data show CDR1 as MGHDK and CDR2 as SYGVNS. The CDR3 is 13 amino acids. This CDR3 is CASSEFGKGQAFF. CDR3 sequence (DNA): TGTGCCAGCAGTGAATTTGGGAAAGGACAAGCTTTCTTT. The full variable domain, in which reference TRBV25-1 and TRBJ1-1 provide the parts outside the CDR3, is EADIYQTPRYLVIGTGKKITLECSQTMGHDKMYWYQQDPGMELHLIHYSYGVNSTEKGDLSSESTVSRIRTEHFPLTLESARPSHTSQYLCASSEFGKGQAFFGQGTRLTVV.

This clone was recorded at least ten times. The rearrangement uses TRBV6-1 and TRBJ2-7; D tentatively reads TRBD1 or TRBD2 (5 bases each). The CDR3 consists of 15 residues. Germline lookup yields CDR1 MNHNS and CDR2 SASEGT. Trimming cost V 6 bases and J 2 bases, with 17 bases left between them. CDR3 DNA sequence: TGTGCCAGCAGGACTGCAGGGAGCGTGGCCTACGAGCAGTACTTC. Translated, it gives CASRTAGSVAYEQYF.

The J gene is TRBJ1-2, the V gene TRBV30; D gene ambiguous. CDR1 and CDR2 from the germline V gene are GTSNPN and SVGIG (reference sequence). The CDR3 runs to 12 residues. Trimming removed 0 bases at V and 7 bases at J, with 9 bases between. The CDR3 protein is CAWSVGPSGYTF. CDR3 in DNA: TGTGCCTGGAGTGTAGGGCCTAGTGGCTACACCTTC.

This chain connects TRBV6-1 to TRBJ2-2, with D unclear. CDR1 and CDR2 from the germline V gene are MNHNS and SASEGT. V shed 6 bases and J shed 4 bases, with 18 bases lying between them. This CDR3 has 16 residues. CDR3 protein: CASSRRVGPGTGELFF. In nucleotides, the CDR3 is TGTGCCAGCAGCCGACGCGTAGGACCCGGCACCGGGGAGCTGTTTTTT.

The chain recombines TRBV28 with TRBJ2-5; TRBD1 matches 8 bases. The J segment lost 5 bases and the V segment lost 6 bases, leaving 11 bases of the junction unmatched. CDR3 size: 15 residues. Per germline, CDR1 MDHEN and CDR2 SYDVKM. Here the CDR3 reads CASSPDRGSGETQYF. The CDR3 DNA reads TGTGCCAGCAGCCCCGACAGGGGTTCGGGGGAGACCCAGTACTTC.

V gene TRBV10-2 combines with J gene TRBJ2-4; perhaps TRBD2 as D (6 bases). The V end lost 1 base, the J end lost 8 bases, and 24 bases lay between the germline ends. The CDR3 is 18 residues long. Germline V lookup: CDR1 WSHSY, CDR2 SAAADI. The CDR3 DNA is TGCGCCAGCAGTGAGTGGACGCCCGGGGCCGGGGGTGGGGACATTCAGTACTTC. Translation: CASSEWTPGAGGGDIQYF.

This clone was counted once. The chain couples TRBV7-8 to TRBJ1-6, with 7 bases lining up with TRBD1. Germline assignment: CDR1 SGHVS and CDR2 FQNEAQ. The CDR3 contains 16 residues. Trimming cost V 5 bases and J 4 bases; bases outside gene matches: 8. The CDR3 protein is CASSGQDKGYNSPLHF. Written as DNA, the CDR3 is TGTGCCAGCAGCGGACAGGACAAGGGGTATAATTCACCCCTCCACTTT. Full variable domain (outside the CDR3, taken from reference TRBV7-8 and TRBJ1-6): GAGVSQSPRYKVAKRGQDVALRCDPISGHVSLFWYQQALGQGPEFLTYFQNEAQLDKSGLPSDRFFAERPEGSVSTLKIQRTQQEDSAVYLCASSGQDKGYNSPLHFGNGTRLTVT.

In its sample, this clone was seen many times. The chain is built from TRBV12-5 and TRBJ1-2; D gene unclear. The germline V gene has CDR1 LGHNT and CDR2 FRNRAP. The CDR3 has 16 amino acids. V lost 4 bases to trimming and J lost 6 bases, with 21 bases between them. DNA of the CDR3: TGTGCTAGTGGTTCCTTTTTCCGGAGAGACACTAATGGCTACACCTTC. It codes for CASGSFFRRDTNGYTF.

As to this clone: A read error may account for a junction end that differs from germline. The gene calls are TRBV6-1 and TRBJ1-1, with 8 bases matching TRBD1. Germline V lookup: CDR1 MNHNS, CDR2 SASEGT. CDR3 length: 13 amino acids. The DNA of the CDR3 is TGCGCCAGCAGTGAGCAGGGGGCGGTTGAAGCTTTCTTT. Protein: CASSEQGAVEAFF.

This clone was counted at least ten times. The chain carries TRBV6-5 and TRBJ2-7, with 9 bases lining up with TRBD2. V was pared by 4 bases and J by 2 bases, with 21 bases of the junction left unmatched. Germline V lookup: CDR1 MNHEY, CDR2 SVGAGI. The CDR3 contains 20 residues. The CDR3 protein is CASSSAGGASLAGLAYEQYF. The CDR3, as DNA: TGTGCCAGCAGTTCCGCGGGGGGGGCGAGCTTGGCGGGTCTAGCCTACGAGCAGTACTTC.

Regarding this clone: An end of the junction differs from the germline gene, which may be a read error. The V and J genes are TRBV7-9 and TRBJ1-4; D unclear. The CDR3 covers 17 residues. CDR1 and CDR2 from the germline V gene are SEHNR and FQNEAQ (reference sequence). The CDR3 DNA reads as TGTGCCAGCAGCTTAGTCGTGCATTTTGGAACTAATGATAAACTGTTTTTT. This translates into CASSLVVHFGTNDKLFF. The whole variable domain, filled in from reference TRBV7-9 and TRBJ1-4, reads DTGVSQNPRHKITKRGQNVTFRCDPISEHNRLYWYRQTLGQGPEFLTYFQNEAQLEKSRLLSDRFSAERPKGSFSTLEIQRTEQGDSAMYLCASSLVVHFGTNDKLFFGSGTQLSVL.

This clone was seen repeatedly, ten times or more. J is TRBJ2-4 and V is TRBV6-1; a possible D gene is TRBD1 (6 bases). CDR1 MNHNS and CDR2 SASEGT come from the germline V gene. This CDR3 is 16 amino acids long. V dropped 6 bases and J dropped 0 bases, with 15 bases sitting between them. The chain's CDR3 is CASSFRGSLAKNIQYF. The CDR3 DNA follows: TGTGCCAGCAGCTTCAGGGGATCGCTAGCCAAAAACATTCAGTACTTC.

This clone was recorded a few times. A junction end diverges from the germline sequence, so it may reflect a read error. The chain couples TRBV28 to TRBJ1-3, with D uncertain. The CDR3 spans 13 residues. CDR1 is MDHEN and CDR2 is SYDVKM in the germline V gene. CDR3 DNA: TGTACCAGCAGTTCGTGGCTAGGAAACACCATATATTTT. Translation gives CTSSSWLGNTIYF.

This clone was observed at least ten times. The CDR3 DNA sequence: TGTGCCAGCAGCCAGGGACTAGCGGAGCTTAATGAGCAGTTCTTC. This sequence encodes CASSQGLAELNEQFF. The chain uses TRBV6-1 and TRBJ2-1; 11 bases are shared with TRBD2. The CDR3 extends over 15 amino acids. Germline V gene lookup returns CDR1 MNHNS and CDR2 SASEGT. V dropped 6 bases and J dropped 7; count of bases not matched to a gene: 8.

In the case of this clone: This may stem from a read error, because a much larger clone lies one nucleotide away. Other DNA sequences in the sample encode the same CDR3. V gene TRBV13 combines with J gene TRBJ1-1; D gene ambiguous. Germline assignment: CDR1 PRHDT and CDR2 FYEKMQ (reference sequence). This CDR3 region has 14 residues. CDR3 region: CASSFGQPNTEAFF. In DNA, the CDR3 is TGTGCCAGTAGCTTCGGTCAGCCGAACACTGAAGCTTTCTTT.

This clone was counted at least ten times. The chain has TRBV7-2 and TRBJ2-3; no clear D. Germline values: CDR1 SGHTA, CDR2 FQGNSA. CDR3 length: 14 residues. V was pared by 5 bases and J by 2 bases, with 11 bases between. The CDR3: CASSRPDYTDTQYF. The CDR3 DNA is TGTGCCAGCAGCCGTCCCGATTACACAGATACGCAGTATTTT.

The genes are TRBV7-8 and TRBJ2-1; D unresolved. Germline assignment: CDR1 SGHVS and CDR2 FQNEAQ. There are 12 residues in the CDR3. Trimming stripped 3 bases from V and 10 bases from J, with 10 bases between. The DNA of the CDR3 is TGTGCCAGCAGCTTTACACGGGCAGAGCAGTTCTTC. Protein sequence: CASSFTRAEQFF.

The sample holds many counts of this clone. The chain carries TRBV5-1 and TRBJ1-6; tentatively, D is TRBD1 (6 bases). V was trimmed by 4 bases and J by 7 bases, leaving 12 bases between them. CDR1 SGHRS and CDR2 YFSETQ come from the germline V gene. CDR3 length equals 14 residues. CDR3 nucleotides: TGCGCCAGCAGCGACAGGCCGGGCAATTCACCCCTCCACTTT. It is translated as CASSDRPGNSPLHF.

This clone was counted at least ten times. V usage is TRBV27 and J usage is TRBJ2-5, with 11 nucleotides matching TRBD2. The V gene's germline CDR1 is MNHEY and CDR2 SMNVEV (reference sequence). The CDR3 is 15 amino acids. Trimming removed 5 bases from V and 5 bases from J; junction bases left unmatched: 7. The CDR3 coding sequence is TGTGCCAGCAGTCCACTAGCGGGAGCCTGGGAGACCCAGTACTTC. It translates to CASSPLAGAWETQYF.

In this sample, this clone turned up many times. The gene calls are TRBV4-2 and TRBJ2-3; 8 nucleotides align to TRBD1. CDR3 length: 17 amino acids. Trimming cost V 1 base and J 1 base; bases outside gene matches: 7. CDR1 is LGHNA and CDR2 is YNFKEQ in the germline V gene. In nucleotides, the CDR3 is TGTGCCAGCAGCCAAGGCCTTTCGACAGGGGGCACAGATACGCAGTATTTT. Its protein is CASSQGLSTGGTDTQYF.

This clone was seen ten or more times. This chain connects TRBV20-1 to TRBJ2-7; 9 positions agree with TRBD2. The junction had 11 bases not matched to a gene; V was cut back by 3 bases and J by 5 bases. From germline, CDR1 is DFQATT and CDR2 SNEGSKA (reference sequence). CDR3 size: 15 residues. The CDR3 sequence is CSASVAGGLLDEQYF. The CDR3, as DNA: TGCAGTGCTAGCGTCGCGGGAGGGCTCTTGGACGAGCAGTACTTC.